This T cell receptor (beta chain) was recorded in a study of T cell changes during pregnancy in multiple sclerosis. Germline CDR1 SGHRS, CDR2 YFSETQ. This CDR3 has 16 amino acids. The V gene end was trimmed by 4 bases and the J gene end by 3 bases; junction bases not matched to a gene: 9. The protocol was immunoSEQ multiplex PCR, while the TCRdb copy is restricted to in-frame clones and leaves out a portion. Of fewer than 90,000 clones in the sample, 90% to 95% were seen once. V usage is TRBV5-1 and J usage is TRBJ2-3; 9 bases align to TRBD1. The origin of this receptor is a female donor in good health, enrolled as a control in a pregnancy study. Sequenced material: peripheral blood, taken after pregnancy. Here the CDR3 reads CASSRAGTGRTDTQYF. The DNA of the CDR3 is TGCGCCAGCAGCCGGGCCGGGACAGGGAGGACAGATACGCAGTATTTT.